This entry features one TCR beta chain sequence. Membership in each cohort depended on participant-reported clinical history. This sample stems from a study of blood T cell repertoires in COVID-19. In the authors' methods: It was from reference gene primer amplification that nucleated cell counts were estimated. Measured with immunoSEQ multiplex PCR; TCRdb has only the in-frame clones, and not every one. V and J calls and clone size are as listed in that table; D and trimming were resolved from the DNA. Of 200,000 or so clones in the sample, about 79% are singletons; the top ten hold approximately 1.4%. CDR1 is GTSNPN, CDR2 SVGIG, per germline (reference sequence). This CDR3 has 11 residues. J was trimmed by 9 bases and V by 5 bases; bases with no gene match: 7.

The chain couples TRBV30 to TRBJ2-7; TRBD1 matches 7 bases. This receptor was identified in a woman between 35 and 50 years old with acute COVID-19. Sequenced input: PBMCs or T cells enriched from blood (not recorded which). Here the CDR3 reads CAWGPTGLQYF. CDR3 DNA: TGTGCCTGGGGACCGACAGGGTTGCAGTACTTC. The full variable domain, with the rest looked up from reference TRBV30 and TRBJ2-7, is SQTIHQWPATLVQPVGSPLSLECTVEGTSNPNLYWYRQAAGRGLQLLFYSVGIGQISSEVPQNLSASRPQDRQFILSSKKLLLSDSGFYLCAWGPTGLQYFGPGTRLTVT.